These 9 T cell receptor beta chains came from one sample sequenced in a study of blood T cells in healthy people across ages. Through a sample-barcoded 5' primer and a J-beta primer mix, a second PCR was run for roughly 6 to 11 cycles. TCRdb recomputed calls from the 5' RACE reads with MiXCR, one row per CDR3 protein. In the table there are 1.5 million to 2 million distinct CDR3 sequences, 49% of which are singletons. Sequenced sample: blood. The receptors come from a woman aged 35 to 49 in good health.

This chain uses TRBV20-1 with TRBJ1-4, with D hard to call. The germline CDR1 and CDR2 sequences are DFQATT and SNEGSKA (reference sequence). This CDR3 contains 14 residues. Trimming removed 0 bases from V and 6 bases from J, with 11 bases in between. CDR3 coding DNA: TGCAGTGCTAGAGATGGGAAGGGCGATGAAAAACTGTTTTTT. Translated: CSARDGKGDEKLFF.

This clonotype was recorded a few times. The rearrangement uses TRBV7-6 and TRBJ2-5; D not resolved. CDR1 is SGHVS and CDR2 is FNYEAQ in the germline V gene. Deletions cut 4 bases from V and 5 bases from J, with 11 bases between. This CDR3 region has 13 residues. The CDR3 region is CASSSGSPETQYF. DNA of the CDR3: TGTGCCAGCAGCTCCGGGTCCCCTGAGACCCAGTACTTC.

This clonotype was recorded at least ten times. The chain joins TRBV6-5 to TRBJ2-7, with D possibly being TRBD1 (6 bases). CDR3 length: 16 amino acids. The germline CDR1 and CDR2 sequences are MNHEY and SVGAGI. V lost 7 bases to trimming and J lost 1 base, with 20 bases between them. Here the CDR3 DNA reads TGTGCCAGCAACAGCTTGACAGGAGCCCAATCCTACGAGCAGTACTTC. It translates to CASNSLTGAQSYEQYF.

The genes are TRBV6-1 and TRBJ1-4; maybe TRBD1 (6 bases). Germline V gene lookup returns CDR1 MNHNS and CDR2 SASEGT. V was shortened by 11 bases and J by 7 bases, with 14 bases between the two germline ends. The CDR3 is 12 amino acids. The CDR3 region has the DNA TGTGCCTCCTGGGAGGGGGTTGAAAAACTGTTTTTT. As protein: CASWEGVEKLFF.

V gene TRBV6-2 or TRBV6-3 combines with J gene TRBJ2-1; 7 bases agree with TRBD2. This CDR3 comprises 15 residues. From germline, CDR1 is MNHEY and CDR2 SVGEGT. Germline trimming cut 5 bases from V and 6 bases from J; bases unmatched to any gene: 10. DNA of the CDR3: TGTGCCAGCAGTGCCCTCCGGACTAGGCCCAATGAGCAGTTCTTC. The encoded protein is CASSALRTRPNEQFF.

The gene calls are TRBV27 and TRBJ1-2, with D uncertain. The CDR3 is made up of 14 amino acids. V gave up 6 bases and J gave up 3 bases, with 14 bases separating them. The germline V gene encodes CDR1 MNHEY and CDR2 SMNVEV (reference sequence). This CDR3 reads CASRPDGPYYGYTF. The CDR3 bases are TGTGCCAGCAGGCCTGACGGTCCCTACTATGGCTACACCTTC.

This clonotype was counted only a few times. V usage is TRBV6-6 and J usage is TRBJ2-7; a weak D match, TRBD1 (5 bases). The CDR3 loop spans 16 amino acids. CDR1 is MNHNY and CDR2 is SVGAGI in the germline V gene (reference sequence). Between the trimmed V and J ends, which lost 0 bases and 1 base, there was a span of 13 bases. The CDR3 here is CASSYSKRQLSYEQYF. In nucleotides, the CDR3 is TGTGCCAGCAGTTACTCGAAGCGACAGTTATCCTACGAGCAGTACTTC.

This chain joins TRBV4-3 and TRBJ2-7; TRBD1 matches 9 bases. Germline trimming cut 0 bases from V and 2 bases from J; bases unmatched to any gene: 14. The CDR3 is made up of 19 amino acids. Per germline, CDR1 LGHNA and CDR2 YSLEER. CDR3 DNA: TGCGCCAGCAGCCAAGATCCGGCTGGGCCGGGACAGGGTACCTACGAGCAGTACTTC. This sequence encodes CASSQDPAGPGQGTYEQYF.

The V and J genes are TRBV12-3 or TRBV12-4 and TRBJ2-3; 8 positions agree with TRBD2. The CDR3 length is 16 residues. V gave up 5 bases and J gave up 4 bases; unmatched junction bases: 11. CDR3: CASSPLAGTRADTQYF. DNA of the CDR3: TGTGCCAGCAGTCCTTTAGCGGGAACTAGAGCAGATACGCAGTATTTT.